A selection of T cell receptor beta chains follows, all from one sample in a study of T cell responses to AZD1222 COVID-19 vaccine. The method was immunoSEQ multiplex PCR; TCRdb's version includes in-frame clones alone and lacks a portion of them. This sample yields 75,000 to 90,000 clones, of which 70% to 85% are seen a single time; more than 20% belongs to the top ten. Sample: peripheral blood, taken on day 0 of AZD1222 vaccination. Receptors were obtained from an adult in good health. The CDR3 runs from the conserved cysteine through the conserved F or W. The D gene is left open where the match is weak. The size entry is marked missing in some rows and otherwise reads once, few, many or a size class.

abundance: .; d_gene: .; j_gene: TRBJ1-5; v_gene: TRBV30; CDR3aa: CAWGEDGPQHF; CDR3nt: TGTGCCTGGGGCGAGGATGGGCCCCAGCATTTT
abundance: few; d_gene: .; j_gene: TRBJ1-5; v_gene: TRBV19; CDR3aa: CASTFGGRNQPQHF; CDR3nt: TGTGCCAGTACCTTTGGCGGACGCAATCAGCCCCAGCATTTT
abundance: .; d_gene: .; j_gene: TRBJ1-6; v_gene: TRBV5-5; CDR3aa: CASSYTGSSYNSPLHF; CDR3nt: TGTGCCAGCAGCTATACAGGGAGCTCCTATAATTCACCCCTCCACTTT
abundance: .; d_gene: .; j_gene: TRBJ2-1; v_gene: TRBV5-1; CDR3aa: CASSPGSSYNEQFF; CDR3nt: TGCGCCAGCAGCCCGGGAAGCTCCTACAATGAGCAGTTCTTC
abundance: .; d_gene: .; j_gene: TRBJ2-2; v_gene: TRBV12-3/TRBV12-4; CDR3aa: CASSFGPMGLFF; CDR3nt: TGTGCCAGCAGTTTCGGGCCCATGGGGCTGTTTTTT
abundance: .; d_gene: .; j_gene: TRBJ2-1; v_gene: TRBV30; CDR3aa: CAWRAEIYNEQFF; CDR3nt: TGTGCCTGGAGAGCGGAAATCTACAATGAGCAGTTCTTC
abundance: .; d_gene: TRBD1; j_gene: TRBJ1-4; v_gene: TRBV7-8; CDR3aa: CASSSTGGIATNEKLFF; CDR3nt: TGTGCCAGCAGCAGCACAGGGGGCATTGCAACTAATGAAAAACTGTTTTTT
abundance: .; d_gene: TRBD2; j_gene: TRBJ2-7; v_gene: TRBV10-3; CDR3aa: CAIMSSTSDYEQYF; CDR3nt: TGTGCCATCATGAGCTCGACTAGCGACTACGAGCAGTACTTC
abundance: .; d_gene: .; j_gene: TRBJ2-4; v_gene: TRBV18; CDR3aa: CASSPPDRFLSKNIQYF; CDR3nt: TGTGCCAGCTCACCACCGGACAGATTCTTGTCCAAAAACATTCAGTACTTC
abundance: once; d_gene: TRBD2; j_gene: TRBJ2-5; v_gene: TRBV4-1; CDR3aa: CASSQDRGRAGETQYF; CDR3nt: TGCGCCAGCAGCCAAGATCGTGGGAGGGCAGGGGAGACCCAGTACTTC
abundance: .; d_gene: .; j_gene: TRBJ2-1; v_gene: TRBV19; CDR3aa: CASSTQGRSYNEQFF; CDR3nt: TGTGCCAGTAGTACTCAGGGTAGGTCCTACAATGAGCAGTTCTTC
abundance: .; d_gene: .; j_gene: TRBJ2-3; v_gene: TRBV11-2; CDR3aa: CASGTHFTDTQYF; CDR3nt: TGTGCCAGCGGGACCCATTTCACAGATACGCAGTATTTT
abundance: .; d_gene: TRBD2; j_gene: TRBJ2-3; v_gene: TRBV18; CDR3aa: CASSPSVAGVDTQYF; CDR3nt: TGTGCCAGCTCACCATCGGTAGCGGGAGTGGATACGCAGTATTTT
abundance: .; d_gene: .; j_gene: TRBJ1-6; v_gene: TRBV28; CDR3aa: CASVRGSSYNSPLHF; CDR3nt: TGTGCCAGTGTCCGGGGGAGCTCCTATAATTCACCCCTCCACTTT
abundance: .; d_gene: .; j_gene: TRBJ1-3; v_gene: TRBV4-3; CDR3aa: CASSQESGAAGNTIYF; CDR3nt: TGCGCCAGCAGCCAAGAGTCGGGGGCTGCAGGAAACACCATATATTTT
abundance: .; d_gene: TRBD2; j_gene: TRBJ2-3; v_gene: TRBV2; CDR3aa: CASSPLVAGVGADTQYF; CDR3nt: TGTGCCAGCAGCCCCTTGGTAGCGGGAGTGGGGGCAGATACGCAGTATTTT
abundance: .; d_gene: TRBD1; j_gene: TRBJ1-5; v_gene: TRBV30; CDR3aa: CAWGPRDRVNQPQHF; CDR3nt: TGTGCCTGGGGGCCCCGGGACAGGGTCAATCAGCCCCAGCATTTT
abundance: once; d_gene: .; j_gene: TRBJ2-7; v_gene: TRBV5-4; CDR3aa: CASSLDRWKSYEQYF; CDR3nt: TGTGCCAGCAGCTTGGACAGATGGAAATCCTACGAGCAGTACTTC
abundance: .; d_gene: TRBD1; j_gene: TRBJ2-2; v_gene: TRBV3-1/TRBV3-2; CDR3aa: CASSQGTGEGELFF; CDR3nt: TGTGCCAGCAGCCAAGGGACAGGGGAGGGGGAGCTGTTTTTT
abundance: .; d_gene: TRBD2; j_gene: TRBJ2-2; v_gene: TRBV6-4; CDR3aa: CASSELAGDLANTGELFF; CDR3nt: TGTGCCAGCAGTGAGCTAGCGGGAGATCTGGCGAACACCGGGGAGCTGTTTTTT
abundance: .; d_gene: .; j_gene: TRBJ2-1; v_gene: TRBV4-1; CDR3aa: CASSPRGDSYNEQFF; CDR3nt: TGCGCCAGCAGCCCCCGGGGCGACTCCTACAATGAGCAGTTCTTC
abundance: .; d_gene: .; j_gene: TRBJ2-3; v_gene: TRBV6-5; CDR3aa: CASSRVRNTQYF; CDR3nt: TGTGCCAGCAGCCGCGTACGGAATACGCAGTATTTT
abundance: .; d_gene: .; j_gene: TRBJ2-5; v_gene: TRBV11-2; CDR3aa: CASRQTNQETQYF; CDR3nt: TGTGCCAGCAGACAGACAAATCAAGAGACCCAGTACTTC